These 30 T cell receptor beta chains were all obtained from the same sample, sequenced in a study of blood T cell repertoires in COVID-19. Assay used: immunoSEQ multiplex PCR; TCRdb lists only in-frame clones, some missing. The sample has about 200,000 clones, around 75% seen once. Source material: peripheral blood. These receptor sequences come from a middle-aged woman with COVID-19, enrolled during active disease.

This clone has a single count. Distinct nucleotide sequences in the sample also encode this CDR3. The chain couples TRBV5-1 to TRBJ1-5; TRBD1 agrees at 9 bases. The germline V gene encodes CDR1 SGHRS and CDR2 YFSETQ. V lost 4 bases and J lost 4; bases outside the gene matches: 3. This CDR3 is 14 amino acids long. Here the CDR3 DNA reads TGCGCCAGCAGCCCAGGGACAGGGAATCAGCCCCAGCATTTT. Translating it yields CASSPGTGNQPQHF.

V and J are TRBV18 and TRBJ1-1, with D hard to call. This CDR3 is built from 14 residues. Trimming left V 0 bases short and J 5 bases short, with 10 bases between. Germline V CDR1 and CDR2: KGHSH, LQKENI. CDR3 loop: CASSPPAERTEAFF. CDR3 in DNA: TGTGCCAGCTCACCACCGGCGGAGCGGACTGAAGCTTTCTTT.

The rearrangement uses TRBV6-4 and TRBJ2-1; D possibly corresponds to TRBD2 (5 bases). The germline gives CDR1 MRHNA, CDR2 SNTAGT. The CDR3 spans 15 residues. With 11 bases removed from V and 4 bases from J, the gap between germline ends came to 21 bases. CDR3 DNA: TGTGCCTTTTACAAGCGTGAGGGAGCTTACAATGAGCAGTTCTTC. This gives the protein CAFYKREGAYNEQFF.

This clone was observed a handful of times. CDR3 DNA sequence: TGTGCCAGCAGCTTGGTAGGGGTAACCAACTATGGCTACACCTTC. It encodes CASSLVGVTNYGYTF. The rearrangement joins TRBV5-6 to TRBJ1-2, with TRBD1 as a possible D gene (5 bases). Germline CDR1 SGHDT, CDR2 YYEEEE. Trimming shortened V by 0 bases and J by 2 bases, and 11 bases separated the two germline ends. The length of the CDR3 is 15 residues.

Concerning this clone itself: A much bigger clone sits one base away, suggesting this may be a read error. V and J are TRBV6-6 and TRBJ1-5, with a possible D match to TRBD1 (6 bases). The length of the CDR3 is 12 residues. Germline loops: CDR1 MNHNY, CDR2 SVGAGI (reference sequence). V was pared by 7 bases and J by 4 bases, with 8 bases between. DNA of the CDR3: TGTGCCAGCAAGGACAGTAATCAGCCCCAGCATTTT. It specifies CASKDSNQPQHF.

V is TRBV2 and J is TRBJ2-5; weak D call: TRBD2 (6 bases). The V gene's germline CDR1 is SNHLY and CDR2 FYNNEI. The CDR3 is 15 residues long. V was cut by 2 bases and J by 4 bases, with 14 bases left in between. In DNA, the CDR3 is TGTGCCAGCAGTGAAAAGTCCCGCGGGGCAGAGACCCAGTACTTC. This translates into CASSEKSRGAETQYF.

In this sample, this clone turned up once. The chain recombines TRBV27 with TRBJ2-7; 7 bases match TRBD1. CDR1 is MNHEY, CDR2 SMNVEV, per germline (reference sequence). The CDR3 sequence is 15 residues long. Germline trimming cut 2 bases from V and 4 bases from J; bases unmatched to any gene: 8. The CDR3 nucleotides read TGTGCCAGCAGTTTAAGTAGGGGGCGCGGGTACGAGCAGTACTTC. Translating gives CASSLSRGRGYEQYF.

This rearrangement joins TRBV6-5 to TRBJ2-2, with D perhaps matching TRBD1 (6 bases). CDR1 and CDR2 (germline): MNHEY, SVGAGI. V lost 6 bases and J 6 bases, leaving 14 bases between the germline ends. This CDR3 is 14 amino acids long. CDR3 region: CASSLGAGAGELFF. Here the CDR3 DNA reads TGTGCCAGCAGCCTGGGGGCGGGCGCCGGGGAGCTGTTTTTT.

V and J are TRBV6-2 or TRBV6-3 and TRBJ1-1, with a possible D match to TRBD1 (5 bases). The CDR3 runs to 12 residues. Trimming stripped 5 bases from V and 3 bases from J, with 7 bases between. Germline-derived CDR1 and CDR2 are MNHEY and SVGEGT. The CDR3 spells CASSQGYTEAFF. Written as DNA, the CDR3 is TGTGCCAGCAGTCAGGGATACACTGAAGCTTTCTTT.

This CDR3 reads CASSGLAGGAYNEQFF. CDR3 coding DNA: TGTGCCAGCAGCGGACTAGCGGGAGGTGCCTACAATGAGCAGTTCTTC. J is TRBJ2-1 and V is TRBV7-9, with 14 bases matching TRBD2. Looked up from germline, CDR1 is SEHNR and CDR2 is FQNEAQ (reference sequence). This CDR3 has 16 residues. V gave up 5 bases and J gave up 2 bases; unmatched junction bases: 2.

The CDR3 reads CASSHDRRPFYEQYF. The DNA of the CDR3 is TGTGCCAGTAGCCATGACAGGCGACCCTTCTACGAGCAGTACTTC. The gene calls are TRBV19 and TRBJ2-7; D is perhaps TRBD1 (6 bases). This CDR3 spans 15 amino acids. Trimming removed 6 bases at V and 3 bases at J, with 18 bases between. CDR1 and CDR2 from the germline V gene are LNHDA and SQIVND (reference sequence).

The chain employs TRBV19 and TRBJ1-2; D gene ambiguous. Germline values: CDR1 LNHDA, CDR2 SQIVND (reference sequence). V was shortened by 4 bases and J by 2 bases, with 14 bases between the two germline ends. This CDR3 has 15 amino acids. The CDR3 loop reads CASSTPGKGNYGYTF. CDR3 in DNA: TGTGCCAGTAGTACCCCCGGGAAAGGCAACTATGGCTACACCTTC.

As DNA, the CDR3 is TGTGCCAGCAGCTTAGACAGGGTCGGCAATCAGCCCCAGCATTTT. Its translation: CASSLDRVGNQPQHF. The chain recombines TRBV7-2 with TRBJ1-5, with TRBD1 as a possible D gene (6 bases). The CDR3 sequence is 15 residues long. The V gene's germline CDR1 is SGHTA and CDR2 FQGNSA. Deletions cut 1 base from V and 2 bases from J, with 9 bases between.

The chain employs TRBV2 and TRBJ1-5, with 7 nucleotides matching TRBD1. The CDR3 runs to 17 residues. J gave up 0 bases and V 6 bases, and 11 bases lay outside the gene matches. Germline assignment: CDR1 SNHLY and CDR2 FYNNEI. CDR3 sequence reads: CASSRTGQIYSNQPQHF. The CDR3 DNA is TGTGCCAGCAGCCGCACGGGACAGATCTATAGCAATCAGCCCCAGCATTTT.

The genes are TRBV10-3 and TRBJ2-1; TRBD2 matches at 7 bases. CDR1 and CDR2 from the germline V gene are ENHRY and SYGVKD. This CDR3 is 15 amino acids long. J lost 0 bases, V lost 6 bases, and 5 bases had no gene match. CDR3 sequence: CAIRGGESSYNEQFF. The CDR3 DNA reads as TGTGCCATCAGGGGGGGGGAAAGCTCCTACAATGAGCAGTTCTTC.

The rearrangement joins TRBV3-1 (or the pseudogene TRBV3-2) to TRBJ1-1; D unclear. CDR1 and CDR2 (germline): LGHDT, YNNKEL (reference sequence). With 2 bases removed from V and 1 base from J, the gap between germline ends came to 8 bases. This CDR3 has 14 amino acids. The CDR3 bases are TGTGCCAGCAGCCAACCCCACAGGAACACTGAAGCTTTCTTT. Its protein product is CASSQPHRNTEAFF.

V usage is TRBV6-5 and J usage is TRBJ2-7; D unclear. Germline-derived CDR1 and CDR2 are MNHEY and SVGAGI. This CDR3 is 13 amino acids long. V lost 10 bases, J lost 0 bases, and 13 bases lay in between. The CDR3 region is CATSSSYSYEQYF. The CDR3 DNA follows: TGTGCCACTTCGTCCTCGTACTCCTACGAGCAGTACTTC.

The chain recombines TRBV4-2 with TRBJ2-3, with TRBD2 matching over 9 bases. The V gene end was trimmed by 0 bases and the J gene end by 6 bases; junction bases not matched to a gene: 7. The germline gives CDR1 LGHNA, CDR2 YNFKEQ. The CDR3 spans 16 residues. For the CDR3, the DNA is TGTGCCAGCAGCCAAGACTCAGCGGGAGGTAGTGATACGCAGTATTTT. The encoded protein is CASSQDSAGGSDTQYF.

This clone was detected only a few times. This sequence joins TRBV5-1 and TRBJ1-2, with 8 bases identical to TRBD1. The V and J ends lost 4 bases and 4 bases, in that order; junction bases with no gene match: 6. From germline, CDR1 is SGHRS and CDR2 YFSETQ. The CDR3 is 14 amino acids. The CDR3 sequence is CASSMTGEGYGYTF. The CDR3 DNA reads as TGCGCCAGCAGCATGACAGGGGAAGGCTATGGCTACACCTTC.

The CDR3 sequence is CASSLKRVGELFF. The CDR3 DNA reads TGTGCCAGCAGCTTAAAACGGGTCGGGGAGCTGTTTTTT. V usage is TRBV7-3 and J usage is TRBJ2-2; D unclear. Germline loops: CDR1 SGHTA, CDR2 FQGTGA. The CDR3 is 13 residues long. V was cut by 1 base and J by 7 bases, with 7 bases left in between.

The V call is TRBV4-1, the J call TRBJ2-7; 11 bases fit TRBD2. The germline V gene has CDR1 MGHRA and CDR2 YSYEKL. This CDR3 is 16 amino acids long. The junction had 8 bases not matched to a gene; V was cut back by 0 bases and J by 7 bases. CDR3 protein: CASSQEELAGAIEQYF. In DNA, the CDR3 is TGCGCCAGCAGCCAAGAAGAACTAGCGGGAGCGATTGAGCAGTACTTC.

The rearrangement uses TRBV10-3 and TRBJ2-6; possible D gene TRBD1, 7 bases. This CDR3 contains 18 residues. Trimming pared 4 bases from V and 1 base from J, leaving 17 bases between. Looked up from germline, CDR1 is ENHRY and CDR2 is SYGVKD. CDR3 coding DNA: TGTGCCATCAGTGCCCCACAGGGGAGGAAGTCTGGGGCCAACGTCCTGACTTTC. This translates into CAISAPQGRKSGANVLTF.

The chain is built from TRBV6-2 or TRBV6-3 and TRBJ1-1, with a possible D match to TRBD1 (5 bases). The V and J ends lost 6 bases and 1 base respectively, with 18 bases between them. The germline CDR1 and CDR2 sequences are MNHEY and SVGEGT. The CDR3 has 16 residues. The CDR3 nucleotides read TGTGCCAGCAGCCCCCTCCTGGGGCGGAAGAACACTGAAGCTTTCTTT. Translation: CASSPLLGRKNTEAFF.

For the CDR3, the DNA is TGCGCCAGCAGCCAACCTCCTGGCAGGTCTCCTTCCCACACACACAATGAGCAGTTCTTC. It is translated as CASSQPPGRSPSHTHNEQFF. The rearrangement links TRBV4-1 to TRBJ2-1; no clear D. The CDR3 covers 20 residues. Per the germline V gene, CDR1 is MGHRA and CDR2 is YSYEKL. V shed 2 bases and J shed 5 bases, with 28 bases lying between them.

Written as DNA, the CDR3 is TGCAGCGCCAAACCGACAGGGTTGGACTATGGCTACACCTTC. Translation: CSAKPTGLDYGYTF. The rearrangement uses TRBV29-1 and TRBJ1-2; TRBD1 matches at 7 bases. This CDR3 spans 14 amino acids. Germline CDR1 and CDR2: SQVTM and ANQGSEA. After removal of 7 bases from V and 3 bases from J, the junction contained 11 bases not matched to a gene.

V and J are TRBV6-5 and TRBJ1-2, with TRBD1 matching over 7 bases. The ends lost 6 bases at V and 2 bases at J; junction bases unmatched: 3. Per the germline V gene, CDR1 is MNHEY and CDR2 is SVGAGI. This CDR3 comprises 13 residues. CDR3 region: CASRSGQNYGYTF. CDR3 DNA: TGTGCCAGCAGGTCGGGACAGAACTATGGCTACACCTTC.

This sequence joins TRBV24-1 and TRBJ2-1; 8 bases agree with TRBD2. V lost 4 bases to trimming and J lost 0 bases; unmatched junction nucleotides: 7. The CDR3 sequence is 17 residues long. Per germline, CDR1 KGHDR and CDR2 SFDVKD. This chain's CDR3 is CATSESSGLSSYNEQFF. CDR3 bases: TGTGCCACCAGTGAATCTAGCGGGCTTAGCTCCTACAATGAGCAGTTCTTC.

The chain couples TRBV27 to TRBJ1-4, with D unclear. Between the trimmed V and J ends, which lost 3 bases and 0 bases, there was a span of 2 bases. Germline V gene data show CDR1 as MNHEY and CDR2 as SMNVEV (reference sequence). The CDR3 runs to 13 residues. CDR3 DNA: TGTGCCAGCAGTTTCGCAACTAATGAAAAACTGTTTTTT. This translates into CASSFATNEKLFF.

The chain combines TRBV18 with TRBJ2-1, with 9 bases aligning to TRBD1. With 4 bases clipped from V and 7 bases from J, the junction kept 8 bases outside the gene matches. CDR1 KGHSH and CDR2 LQKENI come from the germline V gene. The CDR3 loop spans 15 amino acids. CDR3 sequence (DNA): TGTGCCAGCTCACGGACCGGGACAGGGACTAATGAGCAGTTCTTC. Its protein is CASSRTGTGTNEQFF. Full variable domain (missing parts from reference TRBV18 and TRBJ2-1): NAGVMQNPRHLVRRRGQEARLRCSPMKGHSHVYWYRQLPEEGLKFMVYLQKENIIDESGMPKERFSAEFPKEGPSILRIQQVVRGDSAAYFCASSRTGTGTNEQFFGPGTRLTVL.

This chain connects TRBV25-1 to TRBJ1-2; D remains ambiguous. Germline V gene lookup returns CDR1 MGHDK and CDR2 SYGVNS. The length of the CDR3 is 14 residues. Trimming took 0 bases from V and 4 from J, leaving 9 bases between them. CDR3 nucleotide sequence: TGTGCCAGCAGTGAATATAGAGCATCCTATGGCTACACCTTC. Its translation is CASSEYRASYGYTF.